This T cell receptor beta chain is drawn from a study of shared clonotypes between healthy human individuals. Sorted-subset replicate PCR reactions were performed with 200 ng DNA, corresponding to tens of thousands of T cell genomes. Repertoires were generated with immunoSEQ multiplex PCR, while TCRdb's copy carries only in-frame clones and drops some. This sample has about 2.4 million clones, with approximately 93% found just once. Germline V gives CDR1 SGHRS, CDR2 YFSETQ. CDR3 length equals 15 residues. V was clipped by 2 bases and J by 5 bases; unmatched bases: 6. Everyone who donated was a Caucasian adult who lived in Nashville, Tennessee. Naive CD45RA+ and memory CD45RA-negative subsets were split from CD4+ cells.

This sequence was found in a man between 18 and 35 years old in good health. Some clones in this sample may be carry-over from other donors' samples. Sequencing was done on a sample of naive CD4+ T cells from PBMCs. As for subset: CD45RA+ positively selected. This chain links TRBV5-1 with TRBJ2-7; 11 bases are shared with TRBD1. The CDR3 region has the DNA TGCGCCAGCAGCTTCGACGGACAGGGGGCGGACGAGCAGTACTTC. This translates into CASSFDGQGADEQYF.